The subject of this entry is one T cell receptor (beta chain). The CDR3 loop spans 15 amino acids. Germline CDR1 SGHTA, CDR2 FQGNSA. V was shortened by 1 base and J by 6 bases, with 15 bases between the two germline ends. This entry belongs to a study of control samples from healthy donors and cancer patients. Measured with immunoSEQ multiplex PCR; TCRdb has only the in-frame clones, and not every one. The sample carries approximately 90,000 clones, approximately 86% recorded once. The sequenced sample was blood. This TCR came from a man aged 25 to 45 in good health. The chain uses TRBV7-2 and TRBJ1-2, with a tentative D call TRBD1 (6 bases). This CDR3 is CASSLGFRGRDGYTF. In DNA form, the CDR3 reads TGTGCCAGCAGCTTAGGGTTCCGGGGGCGCGATGGCTACACCTTC.